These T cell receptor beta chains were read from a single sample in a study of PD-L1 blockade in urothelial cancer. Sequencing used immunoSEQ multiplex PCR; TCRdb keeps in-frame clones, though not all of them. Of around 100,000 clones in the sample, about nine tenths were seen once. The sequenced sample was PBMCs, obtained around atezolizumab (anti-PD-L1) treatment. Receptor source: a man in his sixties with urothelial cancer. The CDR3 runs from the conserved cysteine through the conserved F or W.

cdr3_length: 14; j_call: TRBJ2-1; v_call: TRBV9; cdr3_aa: CASSVDTGYNEQFF
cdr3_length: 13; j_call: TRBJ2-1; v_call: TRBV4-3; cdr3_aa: CASSQGRTDEQFF
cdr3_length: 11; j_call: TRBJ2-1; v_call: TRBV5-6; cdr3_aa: CASSLGLGQFF
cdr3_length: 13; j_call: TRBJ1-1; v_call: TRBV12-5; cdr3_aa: CASTREGVTEAFF
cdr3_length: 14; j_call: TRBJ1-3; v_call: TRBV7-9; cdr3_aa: CASSYTSSGNTIYF
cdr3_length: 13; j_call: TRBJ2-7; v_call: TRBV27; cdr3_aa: CASSRQGWGEQYF
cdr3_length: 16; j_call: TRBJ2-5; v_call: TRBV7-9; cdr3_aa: CASSLAGGHRLETQYF
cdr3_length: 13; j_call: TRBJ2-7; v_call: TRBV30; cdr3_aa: CAWSRDRAYEQYF
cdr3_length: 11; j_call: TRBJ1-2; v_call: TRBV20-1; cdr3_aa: CSARGGSGYTF
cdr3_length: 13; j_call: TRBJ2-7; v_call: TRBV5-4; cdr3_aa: CASSFSGSYEQYF
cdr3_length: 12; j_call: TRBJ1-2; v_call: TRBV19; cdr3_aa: CASGDRGGGYTF
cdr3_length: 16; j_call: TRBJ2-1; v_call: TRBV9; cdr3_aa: CASSVGGGSAWNEQFF
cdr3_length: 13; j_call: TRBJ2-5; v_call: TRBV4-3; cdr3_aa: CASSQDRGQTQYF